This passage covers 6 T cell receptor beta chains from one sample sequenced in a study of blood T cell repertoires in COVID-19. The assay was immunoSEQ multiplex PCR, and TCRdb's table has in-frame clones only and misses some. The repertoire holds approximately 300,000 clones, around 83% seen once, with 1% to 1.5% in the top ten. What was sequenced was peripheral blood. The receptors were sampled from a woman between 45 and 65 years old with acute or convalescent COVID-19.

The chain recombines TRBV9 with TRBJ2-3; 10 bases fit TRBD1. The ends lost 3 bases at V and 4 bases at J; junction bases unmatched: 8. The CDR3 sequence is 16 residues long. Germline V lookup: CDR1 SGDLS, CDR2 YYNGEE. CDR3 nucleotides: TGTGCCAGCAGCGCCACGGGACAGGGGCTGGCAGATACGCAGTATTTT. It yields the protein CASSATGQGLADTQYF.

This clone was recorded once. In nucleotides, the CDR3 is TGTGCCAGCACTCTAGCGGGAGTGGGTGAGCAGTTCTTC. The encoded protein is CASTLAGVGEQFF. The V and J genes are TRBV3-1 (or the pseudogene TRBV3-2) and TRBJ2-1; 10 bases fit TRBD2. V was clipped by 7 bases and J by 9 bases; unmatched bases: 6. The CDR3 loop spans 13 amino acids. The V gene's germline CDR1 is LGHDT and CDR2 YNNKEL (reference sequence).

This rearrangement joins TRBV29-1 to TRBJ1-2; 9 bases align to TRBD1. The CDR3 runs to 11 residues. V was pared by 6 bases and J by 13 bases, with 9 bases of the junction left unmatched. CDR1 and CDR2 (germline): SQVTM, ANQGSEA. The CDR3 spells CSVVTGGCGTF. As DNA, the CDR3 is TGCAGCGTGGTTACAGGGGGCTGTGGCACCTTC.

CDR3 in amino acids: CASSFDSSQETQYF. The CDR3 nucleotides read TGCGCCAGCAGCTTTGACAGCTCCCAAGAGACCCAGTACTTC. V gene TRBV5-1 combines with J gene TRBJ2-5, with TRBD1 as a possible D gene (5 bases). This CDR3 comprises 14 residues. Trimming left V 2 bases short and J 1 base short, with 9 bases between. From germline, CDR1 is SGHRS and CDR2 YFSETQ. Together with reference TRBV5-1 and TRBJ2-5, the CDR3 gives the full variable domain: KAGVTQTPRYLIKTRGQQVTLSCSPISGHRSVSWYQQTPGQGLQFLFEYFSETQRNKGNFPGRFSGRQFSNSRSEMNVSTLELGDSALYLCASSFDSSQETQYFGPGTRLLVL.

CDR3 in amino acids: CASSGRTGDGYTF. DNA for the CDR3: TGTGCCAGCAGCGGGAGGACAGGGGATGGCTACACCTTC. The J gene is TRBJ1-2, the V gene TRBV5-6, with 9 positions matching TRBD1. The ends lost 4 bases at V and 6 bases at J; junction bases unmatched: 4. The CDR3 sequence is 13 residues long. Germline V gene data show CDR1 as SGHDT and CDR2 as YYEEEE.

On this clone: The same CDR3 arises from other DNA sequences in this sample as well. V is TRBV12-3 or TRBV12-4 and J is TRBJ1-2; D not certain. The V and J ends lost 5 bases and 5 bases respectively, with 3 bases between them. CDR3 length: 10 residues. CDR3 loop: CASSLYGYTF. DNA for the CDR3: TGTGCCAGCAGTCTGTATGGCTACACCTTC.